This TCR beta chain emerged from a study of shared clonotypes between healthy human individuals. Clones were read by immunoSEQ multiplex PCR, and TCRdb kept only the in-frame ones, dropping some. The sample has around 690,000 clones, 90% seen once. The CDR3 spans 14 residues. Trimming shortened V by 0 bases and J by 4 bases, and 7 bases separated the two germline ends. Germline loops: CDR1 ENHRY, CDR2 SYGVKD. The clonotype comes from a man between 18 and 29 years old in good health. Some clones in this sample may be carry-over from other donors' samples. The genes are TRBV10-3 and TRBJ1-5, with D maybe TRBD1 (5 bases). The source material was memory CD8+ T cells from PBMCs. Subset here: CD45RO+ cells pooled with CCR7-negative TemRA cells. This CDR3 reads CAISESAGNQPQHF. The CDR3 DNA sequence: TGTGCCATCAGTGAGTCGGCAGGGAATCAGCCCCAGCATTTT.